This record covers a single T cell receptor (beta chain). Original data processing: Nucleated cell number was recorded as an estimate derived from reference gene primer amplification. Clones were sequenced by immunoSEQ multiplex PCR, and TCRdb holds only the in-frame ones, with some missing. V, J and clone size are taken as reported in that table, and D and trimming were inferred from the DNA itself. This table has about 350,000 clones, 90% to 95% appearing once. These data originate in a study of blood T cell repertoires in COVID-19. Study-wide background: Samples of COVID-19 (acute and convalescent) were obtained from the United States, Italy and Spain. The analysed material was cDNA or gDNA that came from T cells, B-cell-depleted T cells, or PBMCs.

Germline assignment: CDR1 SNHLY and CDR2 FYNNEI. The CDR3 contains 11 residues. V lost 6 bases, J lost 6 bases, and 2 bases stayed unmatched. Sequencing was carried out using peripheral blood. The sequence came from a woman aged 18 to 35 who had recovered from COVID-19. The chain joins TRBV2 to TRBJ2-7, with 7 bases identical to TRBD2. CDR3 bases: TGTGCCAGCAGATGGGGGGGCGAGCAGTACGTC. Translating gives CASRWGGEQYV.